One and the same sample provided the 25 T cell receptor beta chains below, sequenced in a study of glioma-infiltrating T cells after dendritic cell vaccination. The time point: after dendritic cell vaccination, including at tumor progression/relapse. Measured with immunoSEQ multiplex PCR; TCRdb has only the in-frame clones, and not every one. The table has tens of thousands of clones, around 85% seen once. This specimen consisted of blood, obtained after dendritic cell vaccination. All receptors derive from a human donor with glioblastoma.

Remarks on this clone: The sample carries other DNA sequences with the same CDR3. V is TRBV5-1 and J is TRBJ2-5, with 10 bases matching TRBD2. Germline CDR1 SGHRS, CDR2 YFSETQ. The V gene end was trimmed by 2 bases and the J gene end by 2 bases; junction bases not matched to a gene: 0. The CDR3 is 14 amino acids. CDR3 in amino acids: CASSLAGGQETQYF. CDR3 coding DNA: TGCGCCAGCAGCTTAGCGGGGGGGCAAGAGACCCAGTACTTC.

This clone has just one count. This sequence joins TRBV27 and TRBJ1-1, with D possibly TRBD1 on 5 matching bases. Germline V gene data show CDR1 as MNHEY and CDR2 as SMNVEV (reference sequence). The CDR3 contains 12 residues. Trimming stripped 8 bases from V and 1 base from J, with 8 bases between. CDR3 DNA: TGTGCCAGCGGCAGGGCGAACACTGAAGCTTTCTTT. Translation gives CASGRANTEAFF.

The chain carries TRBV5-1 and TRBJ1-1, with TRBD1 identical over 10 bases. CDR1 is SGHRS and CDR2 is YFSETQ in the germline V gene. The length of the CDR3 is 16 residues. V dropped 0 bases and J dropped 0; count of bases not matched to a gene: 2. This chain's CDR3 is CASSLGGQGLNTEAFF. The CDR3 DNA follows: TGCGCCAGCAGCTTGGGGGGACAGGGGCTGAACACTGAAGCTTTCTTT.

The CDR3 DNA follows: TGTGCCAGCAGTGATGTGGACAGGGGTAGTGAAAAACTGTTTTTT. Translating it yields CASSDVDRGSEKLFF. V and J are TRBV6-1 and TRBJ1-4; 9 nucleotides agree with TRBD1. V shed 3 bases, J shed 7 bases, and the junction held 6 bases outside the gene matches. This CDR3 has 15 amino acids. Germline loops: CDR1 MNHNS, CDR2 SASEGT.

CDR3 bases: TGTGCCAGCAGTTCGCAGCGGGGGGGCTCCTACAATGAGCAGTTCTTC. Protein product: CASSSQRGGSYNEQFF. The gene calls are TRBV7-3 and TRBJ2-1, with 10 bases identical to TRBD2. V lost 6 bases to trimming and J lost 0 bases; unmatched junction nucleotides: 5. This CDR3 has 16 residues. CDR1 is SGHTA, CDR2 FQGTGA, per germline.

The chain employs TRBV19 and TRBJ2-2, with a tentative D call TRBD2 (5 bases). The CDR3 sequence is 14 residues long. CDR1 LNHDA and CDR2 SQIVND come from the germline V gene (reference sequence). V lost 1 base and J lost 4, with 7 bases in between. The CDR3 reads CASSIGGFTGELFF. The DNA for the CDR3 is TGTGCCAGTAGTATAGGCGGGTTCACCGGGGAGCTGTTTTTT. Filled out from reference TRBV19 and TRBJ2-2, the complete variable domain reads DGGITQSPKYLFRKEGQNVTLSCEQNLNHDAMYWYRQDPGQGLRLIYYSQIVNDFQKGDIAEGYSVSREKKESFPLTVTSAQKNPTAFYLCASSIGGFTGELFFGEGSRLTVL.

The rearrangement links TRBV27 to TRBJ2-7; D perhaps matches TRBD1 (6 bases). CDR1 is MNHEY and CDR2 is SMNVEV in the germline V gene (reference sequence). V lost 5 bases and J 6 bases, leaving 17 bases between the germline ends. CDR3 length equals 14 residues. The CDR3 coding sequence is TGTGCCAGCAGTCCCCTCGATACAGGGACCGAGCAGTACTTC. Translating gives CASSPLDTGTEQYF.

This clone was seen only a few times. The V gene is TRBV7-2, the J gene TRBJ2-7, with 7 nucleotides matching TRBD2. V trimming: 1 base; J trimming: 7 bases; junction bases outside the gene matches: 4. Germline V gene lookup returns CDR1 SGHTA and CDR2 FQGNSA. This CDR3 has 13 residues. CDR3 bases: TGTGCCAGCAGCTTAGACTCAGCGGGGGAGCAGTACTTC. Translating it yields CASSLDSAGEQYF.

The chain carries TRBV19 and TRBJ1-5; no reliable D call. Germline V CDR1 and CDR2: LNHDA, SQIVND (reference sequence). V was trimmed by 5 bases and J by 3 bases, leaving 8 bases between them. The CDR3 length is 13 residues. Here the CDR3 DNA reads TGTGCCAGTAGTCGCGGGATCAATCAGCCCCAGCATTTT. This translates into CASSRGINQPQHF.

The chain employs TRBV19 and TRBJ2-5; D might be TRBD1 (6 bases). The J call may be incorrect, as the DNA end agrees better with TRBJ2-7. CDR3 length: 15 residues. From germline, CDR1 is LNHDA and CDR2 SQIVND (reference sequence). The DNA of the CDR3 is TGTGCCAGTAGTATAGATGCCACAGGGCCATACGAGCAGTACTTC. Translating gives CASSIDATGPYEQYF.

The chain recombines TRBV19 with TRBJ1-6; 8 bases match TRBD1. The junction had 5 bases not matched to a gene; V was cut back by 3 bases and J by 7 bases. The CDR3 consists of 15 residues. Germline assignment: CDR1 LNHDA and CDR2 SQIVND (reference sequence). Here the CDR3 DNA reads TGTGCCAGTAGTATCACAGGGGGGTTAAATTCACCCCTCCACTTT. Translation: CASSITGGLNSPLHF.

The chain is built from TRBV9 and TRBJ2-7; TRBD2 might be the D (5 bases). This CDR3 spans 13 amino acids. Germline V CDR1 and CDR2: SGDLS, YYNGEE. Trimming took off 4 bases at V and 2 bases at J, with 10 bases between the two ends. This chain's CDR3 is CASSSGLTYEQYF. The CDR3 DNA reads TGTGCCAGCAGCTCCGGACTGACCTACGAGCAGTACTTC.

V usage is TRBV2 and J usage is TRBJ1-5; no definite D call. V was pared by 2 bases and J by 1 base, with 9 bases between. CDR1 SNHLY and CDR2 FYNNEI come from the germline V gene. The CDR3 is 15 amino acids. The CDR3 region has the DNA TGTGCCAGCAGTGAATTTCAGACAAGCAATCAGCCCCAGCATTTT. This translates into CASSEFQTSNQPQHF.

Only one count was recorded for this clone. The chain employs TRBV25-1 and TRBJ1-5; D is unresolved. V lost 3 bases to trimming and J lost 9 bases, with 15 bases between them. Germline V gene sequence: CDR1 MGHDK, CDR2 SYGVNS. CDR3 length: 14 residues. The CDR3 loop reads CASSDEGAGRPQHF. CDR3 sequence (DNA): TGTGCCAGCAGTGACGAGGGAGCGGGTCGGCCCCAGCATTTT.

The gene calls are TRBV30 and TRBJ2-1; a weak D match, TRBD2 (5 bases). Germline V gene data show CDR1 as GTSNPN and CDR2 as SVGIG (reference sequence). The CDR3 sequence is 11 residues long. With 3 bases removed from V and 9 bases from J, the gap between germline ends came to 9 bases. This CDR3 is CAWSARGEQFF. The CDR3 DNA reads TGTGCCTGGAGCGCACGGGGTGAGCAGTTCTTC.

This clone showed up just a few times. V is TRBV7-2 and J is TRBJ2-2; 10 bases fit TRBD1. This CDR3 has 15 residues. The ends lost 5 bases at V and 5 bases at J; junction bases unmatched: 5. Per the germline V gene, CDR1 is SGHTA and CDR2 is FQGNSA. CDR3 protein: CASSPTGQGTGELFF. The CDR3 DNA is TGTGCCAGCAGCCCCACGGGACAGGGGACCGGGGAGCTGTTTTTT.

Note on this clone: Germline is not matched at one junction end, which may reflect a read error. The sample has other DNA sequences that encode this CDR3 too. This chain joins TRBV9 and TRBJ1-1, with no clear D. The CDR3 runs 13 residues. The germline CDR1 and CDR2 sequences are SGDLS and YYNGEE. CDR3 nucleotide sequence: TGTGCCAGCAGTCGGGATGGGAACACTGAAGCCTTCTTT. Its protein is CASSRDGNTEAFF.

The gene calls are TRBV5-6 and TRBJ2-7, with 7 nucleotides matching TRBD1. The length of the CDR3 is 15 residues. After removal of 3 bases from V and 1 base from J, the junction contained 7 bases not matched to a gene. Germline CDR1 reads SGHDT; CDR2 reads YYEEEE. The chain's CDR3 is CASSSKRQGSYEQYF. The DNA of the CDR3 is TGTGCCAGCAGCTCAAAAAGACAGGGTTCCTACGAGCAGTACTTC.

The chain joins TRBV6-5 to TRBJ1-5, with 7 bases matching TRBD1. V shed 5 bases and J 1 base; nucleotides not matched to a gene: 5. Per the germline V gene, CDR1 is MNHEY and CDR2 is SVGAGI. The CDR3 runs to 15 residues. The CDR3, as DNA: TGTGCCAGCAGTGTGACAGGGACAAGCAATCAGCCCCAGCATTTT. This encodes CASSVTGTSNQPQHF.

The rearrangement uses TRBV28 and TRBJ1-5; 7 bases line up with TRBD1. Germline V lookup: CDR1 MDHEN, CDR2 SYDVKM. CDR3 length equals 16 residues. V trimming: 6 bases; J trimming: 4 bases; junction bases outside the gene matches: 12. CDR3 sequence: CASSSGTGAPNQPQHF. CDR3 DNA sequence: TGTGCCAGCAGCTCCGGCACAGGGGCCCCTAATCAGCCCCAGCATTTT. Full variable domain (rest looked up from reference TRBV28 and TRBJ1-5): DVKVTQSSRYLVKRTGEKVFLECVQDMDHENMFWYRQDPGLGLRLIYFSYDVKMKEKGDIPEGYSVSREKKERFSLILESASTNQTSMYLCASSSGTGAPNQPQHFGDGTRLSIL.

V usage is TRBV4-2 and J usage is TRBJ2-7, with TRBD2 as a possible D gene (6 bases). The CDR3 has 16 amino acids. Between the trimmed V and J ends, which lost 4 bases and 0 bases, there was a span of 16 bases. Germline values: CDR1 LGHNA, CDR2 YNFKEQ. This CDR3 is CASSRGFASVSYEQYF. The CDR3 region has the DNA TGTGCCAGCAGCCGGGGGTTCGCTAGCGTCTCCTACGAGCAGTACTTC.

V gene TRBV6-6 combines with J gene TRBJ1-1; no reliable D call. The V end lost 2 bases, the J end lost 0 bases, and 13 bases lay between the germline ends. The CDR3 length is 16 residues. Germline V gene data show CDR1 as MNHNY and CDR2 as SVGAGI (reference sequence). The chain's CDR3 is CASSYGLDRVNTEAFF. The DNA for the CDR3 is TGTGCCAGCAGTTACGGACTTGACCGGGTGAACACTGAAGCTTTCTTT.

The chain carries TRBV6-1 and TRBJ2-5, with TRBD1 identical over 9 bases. Germline V gene data show CDR1 as MNHNS and CDR2 as SASEGT. The CDR3 loop spans 14 amino acids. Losses at the gene ends were 7 bases for V and 1 base for J; bases not matched to a gene: 4. In nucleotides, the CDR3 is TGTGCCAGCACGGGACAGGGATTCCAAGAGACCCAGTACTTC. Translated: CASTGQGFQETQYF.

The chain links TRBV5-6 to TRBJ1-2; maybe TRBD1 (6 bases). CDR1 and CDR2 from the germline V gene are SGHDT and YYEEEE. V was trimmed by 3 bases and J by 0 bases, leaving 15 bases between them. CDR3 size: 16 residues. The CDR3 bases are TGTGCCAGCAGCTGGGGGAGGGGGGGCACTAACTATGGCTACACCTTC. This sequence encodes CASSWGRGGTNYGYTF.

This chain connects TRBV28 to TRBJ2-3; possible D gene TRBD1, 6 bases. V lost 5 bases to trimming and J lost 5 bases, with 17 bases between them. The CDR3 consists of 15 residues. Germline CDR1 reads MDHEN; CDR2 reads SYDVKM. CDR3 protein: CASSQPQGMVDTQYF. The CDR3 region has the DNA TGTGCCAGCAGTCAACCACAGGGCATGGTAGATACGCAGTATTTT.